What follows are 13 T cell receptor beta chains derived from one specimen sequenced in a study of Tregs in tolerant kidney transplant recipients. The data were produced by immunoSEQ multiplex PCR, yet TCRdb's version contains in-frame clones alone and is incomplete. This sample has under 100,000 clones; over 85% occur once, and the top ten carry 4.7%. Sequences were obtained from CD8+ T cells from blood. The receptors here all came from a human donor in good health.

The gene calls are TRBV2 and TRBJ2-7; D might be TRBD1 (6 bases). Germline lookup yields CDR1 SNHLY and CDR2 FYNNEI. The CDR3 is 12 residues long. The CDR3 sequence is CVVDTGSYEQYF. The CDR3 nucleotides read TGTGTGGTGGATACAGGGAGCTACGAGCAGTACTTC. Full variable domain (outside the CDR3, taken from reference TRBV2 and TRBJ2-7): EPEVTQTPSHQVTQMGQEVILRCVPISNHLYFYWYRQILGQKVEFLVSFYNNEISEKSEIFDDQFSVERPDGSNFTLKIRSTKLEDSAMYFCVVDTGSYEQYFGPGTRLTVT.

The J gene is TRBJ2-1, the V gene TRBV7-6; no clear D. The CDR3 is 14 amino acids. The germline V gene has CDR1 SGHVS and CDR2 FNYEAQ. The V end was cut by 2 bases, the J end by 1 base, with 6 bases between. CDR3 DNA sequence: TGTGCCAGCAGCTTATGGGGTTCCTACAATGAGCAGTTCTTC. Residues: CASSLWGSYNEQFF.

This sequence joins TRBV6-5 and TRBJ1-1; D uncertain. CDR1 MNHEY and CDR2 SVGAGI come from the germline V gene. Trimming took 0 bases from V and 0 from J, leaving 11 bases between them. The CDR3 covers 16 residues. CDR3 nucleotides: TGTGCCAGCAGTTACTCGATCGGGGAAGTGAACACTGAAGCTTTCTTT. It is translated as CASSYSIGEVNTEAFF.

The chain recombines TRBV5-4 with TRBJ2-5; 11 bases agree with TRBD1. Losses at the gene ends were 4 bases for V and 6 bases for J; bases not matched to a gene: 8. In germline, CDR1 is SGHNT, CDR2 YYREEE (reference sequence). This CDR3 is 15 amino acids long. The CDR3 is CASSLGTGGKKTQYF. The CDR3 region has the DNA TGTGCCAGCAGCCTCGGGACAGGGGGGAAAAAGACCCAGTACTTC.

This sequence joins TRBV7-9 and TRBJ2-3, with D possibly matching TRBD2 (6 bases). This CDR3 has 14 amino acids. Germline V gene lookup returns CDR1 SEHNR and CDR2 FQNEAQ (reference sequence). Trimming removed 1 base at V and 6 bases at J, with 11 bases between. The CDR3 spells CASSLGGEEDTQYF. CDR3 bases: TGTGCCAGCAGCTTAGGGGGGGAAGAGGATACGCAGTATTTT.

The chain combines TRBV4-1 with TRBJ2-1; D is unresolved. Trimming stripped 1 base from V and 6 bases from J, with 13 bases between. From germline, CDR1 is MGHRA and CDR2 YSYEKL. This CDR3 spans 15 amino acids. CDR3 DNA sequence: TGCGCCAGCAGCCAAGCACCCCGACGAGGCAATGAGCAGTTCTTC. This codes for CASSQAPRRGNEQFF.

The V call is TRBV9, the J call TRBJ1-5; no firm D call. The CDR3 is 15 amino acids. The ends were cut back, 0 bases at V and 0 bases at J, with 7 bases in the middle. Per the germline V gene, CDR1 is SGDLS and CDR2 is YYNGEE. The CDR3 loop is CASSVGQNSNQPQHF. CDR3 DNA: TGTGCCAGCAGCGTAGGACAAAATAGCAATCAGCCCCAGCATTTT.

The DNA of the CDR3 is TGTGCCAGCAGTTCCCCTCGAGGCACAGATACGCAGTATTTT. The encoded protein is CASSSPRGTDTQYF. V is TRBV27 and J is TRBJ2-3, with unresolved D. V shed 4 bases and J shed 1 base, with 9 bases lying between them. This CDR3 contains 14 residues. Germline V gives CDR1 MNHEY, CDR2 SMNVEV (reference sequence).

The chain joins TRBV19 to TRBJ1-4, with D possibly TRBD1 on 6 matching bases. CDR1 is LNHDA and CDR2 is SQIVND in the germline V gene (reference sequence). This CDR3 has 14 residues. V was clipped by 5 bases and J by 5 bases, with 12 bases between them. The CDR3 sequence is CASSPQGRNEKLFF. The CDR3 DNA follows: TGTGCCAGTAGTCCACAGGGTCGCAATGAAAAACTGTTTTTT.

The table lists this clone with a count of one. The chain couples TRBV29-1 to TRBJ2-1, with 9 bases aligning to TRBD2. V dropped 6 bases and J dropped 4; count of bases not matched to a gene: 13. Germline V gene data show CDR1 as SQVTM and CDR2 as ANQGSEA. CDR3 length equals 16 residues. The CDR3 DNA sequence: TGCAGCGTCACCACTAGCGGGCGGGGGGTATACAATGAGCAGTTCTTC. It translates to CSVTTSGRGVYNEQFF.

The chain recombines TRBV13 with TRBJ1-1; D unresolved. Germline V gene lookup returns CDR1 PRHDT and CDR2 FYEKMQ (reference sequence). V lost 4 bases, J lost 6 bases, and 12 bases lay in between. CDR3 length: 13 residues. The DNA of the CDR3 is TGTGCCAGCAGCTCCAGAGGCAGGCCTGAAGCTTTCTTT. Encoded protein: CASSSRGRPEAFF.

V usage is TRBV30 and J usage is TRBJ2-7; D perhaps matches TRBD2 (5 bases). V was shortened by 3 bases and J by 0 bases, with 9 bases between the two germline ends. The CDR3 runs 13 residues. CDR1 is GTSNPN and CDR2 is SVGIG in the germline V gene (reference sequence). The DNA for the CDR3 is TGTGCCTGGAGCGAGGGAAACTCCTACGAGCAGTACTTC. Residues: CAWSEGNSYEQYF.

This rearrangement joins TRBV5-5 to TRBJ1-3; a weak D match, TRBD1 (5 bases). Trimming stripped 0 bases from V and 2 bases from J, with 18 bases between. The germline CDR1 and CDR2 sequences are SGHKS and YYEKEE (reference sequence). This CDR3 comprises 18 residues. The CDR3 loop is CASSLAWQGVFPGNTIYF. CDR3 bases: TGTGCCAGCAGCTTGGCCTGGCAGGGAGTCTTCCCTGGAAACACCATATATTTT.